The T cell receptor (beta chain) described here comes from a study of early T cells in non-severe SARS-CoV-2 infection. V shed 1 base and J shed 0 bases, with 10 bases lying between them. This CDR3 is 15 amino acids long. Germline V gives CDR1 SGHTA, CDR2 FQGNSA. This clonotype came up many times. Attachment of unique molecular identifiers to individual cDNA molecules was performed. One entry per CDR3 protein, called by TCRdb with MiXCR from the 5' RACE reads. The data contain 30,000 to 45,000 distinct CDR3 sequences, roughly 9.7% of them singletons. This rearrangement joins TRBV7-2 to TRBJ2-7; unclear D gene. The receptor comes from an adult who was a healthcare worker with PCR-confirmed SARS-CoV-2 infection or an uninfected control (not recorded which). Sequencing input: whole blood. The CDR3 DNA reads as TGTGCCAGCAGCTTAGTTGGGGTCATCTCCTACGAGCAGTACTTC. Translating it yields CASSLVGVISYEQYF.